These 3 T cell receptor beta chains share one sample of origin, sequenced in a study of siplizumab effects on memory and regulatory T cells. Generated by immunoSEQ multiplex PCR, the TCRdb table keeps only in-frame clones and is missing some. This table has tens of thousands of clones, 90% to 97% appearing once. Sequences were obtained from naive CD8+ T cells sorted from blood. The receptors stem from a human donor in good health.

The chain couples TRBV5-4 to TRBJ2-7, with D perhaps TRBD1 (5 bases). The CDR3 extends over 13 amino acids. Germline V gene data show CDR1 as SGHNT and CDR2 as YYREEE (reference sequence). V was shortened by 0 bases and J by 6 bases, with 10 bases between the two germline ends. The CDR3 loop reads CASSLATVSEQYF. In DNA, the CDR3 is TGTGCCAGCAGCTTGGCGACAGTAAGCGAGCAGTACTTC.

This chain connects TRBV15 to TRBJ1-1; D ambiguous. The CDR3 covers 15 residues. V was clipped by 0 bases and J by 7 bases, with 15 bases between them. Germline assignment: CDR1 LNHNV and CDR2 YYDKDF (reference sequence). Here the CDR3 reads CATSRDAGTLNEAFF. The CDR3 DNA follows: TGTGCCACCAGCAGAGATGCAGGCACTCTTAATGAAGCTTTCTTT. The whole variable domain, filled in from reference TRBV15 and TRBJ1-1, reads DAMVIQNPRYQVTQFGKPVTLSCSQTLNHNVMYWYQQKSSQAPKLLFHYYDKDFNNEADTPDNFQSRRPNTSFCFLDIRSPGLGDTAMYLCATSRDAGTLNEAFFGQGTRLTVV.

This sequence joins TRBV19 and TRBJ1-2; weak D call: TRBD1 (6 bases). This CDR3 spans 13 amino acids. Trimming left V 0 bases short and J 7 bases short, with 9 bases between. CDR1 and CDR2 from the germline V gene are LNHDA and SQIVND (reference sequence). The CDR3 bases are TGTGCCAGTAGTATAGATCTGGGGGCTGGCTACACCTTC. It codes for CASSIDLGAGYTF.